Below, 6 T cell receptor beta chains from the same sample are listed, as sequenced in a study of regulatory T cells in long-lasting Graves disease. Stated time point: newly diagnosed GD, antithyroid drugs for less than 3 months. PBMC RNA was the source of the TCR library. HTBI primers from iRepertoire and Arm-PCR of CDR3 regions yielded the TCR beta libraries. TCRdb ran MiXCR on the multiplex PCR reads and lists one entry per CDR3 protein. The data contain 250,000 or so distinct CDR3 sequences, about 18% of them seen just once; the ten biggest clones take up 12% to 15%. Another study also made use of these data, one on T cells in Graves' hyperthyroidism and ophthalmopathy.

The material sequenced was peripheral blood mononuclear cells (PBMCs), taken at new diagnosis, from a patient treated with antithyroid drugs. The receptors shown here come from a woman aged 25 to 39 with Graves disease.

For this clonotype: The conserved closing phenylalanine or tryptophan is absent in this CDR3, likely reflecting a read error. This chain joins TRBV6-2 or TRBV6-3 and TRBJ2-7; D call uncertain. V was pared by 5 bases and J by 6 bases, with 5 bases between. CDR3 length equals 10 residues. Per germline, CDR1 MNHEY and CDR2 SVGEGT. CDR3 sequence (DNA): TGTGCCAGCAGTGGCCCCGAGCAGTACCTC. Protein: CASSGPEQYL.

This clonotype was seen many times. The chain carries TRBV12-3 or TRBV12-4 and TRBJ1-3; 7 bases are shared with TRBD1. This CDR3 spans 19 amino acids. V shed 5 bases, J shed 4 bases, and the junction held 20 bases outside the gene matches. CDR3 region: CASSPAHTTGPLRGNTIYF. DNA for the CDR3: TGTGCCAGCAGTCCTGCCCATACGACAGGGCCCTTGAGGGGAAACACCATATATTTT.

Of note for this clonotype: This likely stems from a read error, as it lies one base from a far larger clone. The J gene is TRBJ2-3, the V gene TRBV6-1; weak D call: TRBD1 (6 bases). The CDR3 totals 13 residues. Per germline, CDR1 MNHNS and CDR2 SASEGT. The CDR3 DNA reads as TGTGCCAGCTGCCTAAACTCACAGGGTCCAAGGTGTTTT. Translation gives CASCLNSQGPRCF.

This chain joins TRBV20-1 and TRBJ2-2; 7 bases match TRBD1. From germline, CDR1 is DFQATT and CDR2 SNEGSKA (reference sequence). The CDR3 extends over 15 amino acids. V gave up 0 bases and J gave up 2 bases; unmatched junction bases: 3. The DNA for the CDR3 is TGCAGTGCTAGAGATTGGGACAGAAACACCGGGGAGCTGTTTTTT. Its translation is CSARDWDRNTGELFF.

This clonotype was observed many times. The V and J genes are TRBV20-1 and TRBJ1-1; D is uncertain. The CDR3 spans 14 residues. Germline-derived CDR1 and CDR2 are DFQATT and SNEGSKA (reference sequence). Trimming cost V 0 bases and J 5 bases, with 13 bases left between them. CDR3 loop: CSARDQPLVTEAFF. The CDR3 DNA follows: TGCAGTGCTAGAGATCAGCCTTTGGTAACTGAAGCTTTCTTT.

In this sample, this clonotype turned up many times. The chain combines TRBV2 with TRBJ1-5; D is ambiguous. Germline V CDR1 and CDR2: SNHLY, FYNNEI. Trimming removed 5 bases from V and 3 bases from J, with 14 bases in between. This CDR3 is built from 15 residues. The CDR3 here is CASSPSSASNQPQHF. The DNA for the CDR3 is TGTGCCAGCAGTCCTTCGTCAGCCTCCAATCAGCCCCAGCATTTT.